These T cell receptor beta chains were read from a single sample in a study of graft-versus-host responses after intestinal transplantation. Clones were sequenced by immunoSEQ multiplex PCR, and TCRdb holds only the in-frame ones, with some missing. Of roughly 50,000 clones in the sample, roughly nine tenths are singletons; the top ten hold roughly 5.5%. Sequences were derived from PBMCs, sampled roughly 660 days after intestinal transplant. All receptors derive from a human patient who received an intestinal transplant, so some T cells may come from the graft donor. CDR3s include the opening cysteine and the closing phenylalanine or tryptophan. Each record gives: CDR3 length, D gene, V gene, clone size, J gene, CDR3 protein, CDR3 DNA. The D gene is left open where the match is weak. Expanded clones are given a class, and other clones once, few, many or no size at all.

>16|TRBD1|TRBV13|once|TRBJ1-6
CASSLGRQGDRSPLHF
TGTGCCAGCAGCTTAGGGAGACAGGGAGATAGGTCACCCCTCCACTTT
>13|-|TRBV19|-|TRBJ1-2
CASGKQGNYGYTF
TGTGCCAGTGGGAAACAGGGAAACTATGGCTACACCTTC
>16|TRBD1|TRBV11-2|once|TRBJ1-2
CASSSPRTGGNYGYTF
TGTGCCAGCAGCTCACCAAGGACAGGGGGTAACTATGGCTACACCTTC
>12|-|TRBV4-1|-|TRBJ2-3
CASSQGPDTQYF
TGCGCCAGCAGCCAGGGACCAGATACGCAGTATTTT
>15|-|TRBV4-1|-|TRBJ1-1
CASRNTRGVGTEAFF
TGCGCCAGCAGGAATACTAGAGGGGTGGGCACTGAAGCTTTCTTT
>12|-|TRBV7-8|-|TRBJ1-6
CASSFSGSPLHF
TGTGCCAGCAGCTTCTCAGGTTCACCCCTCCACTTT
>16|TRBD1|TRBV7-6|-|TRBJ1-1
CASSPGQGSSLTEAFF
TGTGCCAGCAGTCCTGGACAGGGTAGCAGTCTCACTGAAGCTTTCTTT
>15|-|TRBV10-2|-|TRBJ2-6
CASSEMGSGANVLTF
TGCGCCAGCAGTGAGATGGGTTCTGGGGCCAACGTCCTGACTTTC
>13|-|TRBV2|-|TRBJ2-2
CASRDTSAGELFF
TGTGCCAGCAGGGACACGTCAGCCGGGGAGCTGTTTTTT
>17|-|TRBV5-4|-|TRBJ1-6
CASSPGTSSSYNSPLHF
TGTGCCAGCAGCCCCGGGACATCTAGCTCCTATAATTCACCCCTCCACTTT
>14|TRBD2|TRBV19|-|TRBJ2-7
CASRGGLASDEQYF
TGTGCCAGTAGGGGGGGGTTGGCTAGTGACGAGCAGTACTTC
>15|-|TRBV7-2|-|TRBJ1-2
CASSYSGMPNYGYTF
TGTGCCAGCAGCTACTCAGGGATGCCTAACTATGGCTACACCTTC
>13|-|TRBV12-5|once|TRBJ2-7
CASGLGGVDEQYF
TGTGCTAGTGGTTTGGGGGGGGTGGATGAGCAGTACTTC
>14|TRBD2|TRBV29-1|-|TRBJ2-7
CSVGLAGGRREQYF
TGCAGCGTTGGGCTAGCGGGGGGGCGCCGCGAGCAGTACTTC
>13|-|TRBV6-4|-|TRBJ1-2
CASSDSAGGGYTF
TGTGCCAGCAGTGACTCGGCGGGGGGCGGCTACACCTTC
>13|-|TRBV9|-|TRBJ2-3
CASSVQGIDTQYF
TGTGCCAGCAGCGTCCAGGGAATAGATACGCAGTATTTT
>13|-|TRBV4-2|-|TRBJ2-2
CASSQERAGELFF
TGTGCCAGCAGCCAAGAGCGGGCCGGGGAGCTGTTTTTT
>11|-|TRBV4-1|once|TRBJ2-7
CASRDNYEQYF
TGCGCCAGCAGAGACAACTACGAGCAGTACTTC
>16|-|TRBV10-2|once|TRBJ1-2
CASSEALGDSIYGYTF
TGCGCCAGCAGTGAGGCCCTAGGGGATAGTATCTATGGCTACACCTTC
>16|-|TRBV7-9|-|TRBJ2-5
CASSVVSGGLSETQYF
TGTGCCAGCAGCGTCGTCTCGGGGGGCTTATCGGAGACCCAGTACTTC
>15|-|TRBV7-9|-|TRBJ2-5
CASSLQGTVVETQYF
TGTGCCAGCAGCTTGCAGGGAACGGTCGTAGAGACCCAGTACTTC
>16|TRBD1|TRBV5-1|few|TRBJ2-3
CASSYLGTGPTDTQYF
TGCGCCAGCAGCTACCTAGGGACAGGTCCGACGGATACGCAGTATTTT
>16|TRBD1|TRBV11-2|-|TRBJ1-1
CASSSGRGQGALEAFF
TGTGCCAGCAGCTCGGGGAGGGGACAGGGGGCCCTGGAGGCTTTCTTT
>14|-|TRBV18|-|TRBJ2-1
CASSPYLEGNEQFF
TGTGCCAGCTCACCCTACCTTGAAGGGAATGAGCAGTTCTTC
>14|TRBD2|TRBV13|-|TRBJ2-1
CASSSGLAGGKQFF
TGTGCCAGCAGCTCCGGACTAGCGGGGGGGAAGCAGTTCTTC
>15|-|TRBV28|-|TRBJ1-2
CASSQGTSSNYGYTF
TGTGCCAGCAGCCAAGGGACATCCTCTAACTATGGCTACACCTTC
>13|-|TRBV18|-|TRBJ1-6
CASSPRGGSPLHF
TGTGCCAGCTCACCCAGGGGCGGATCACCCCTCCACTTT
>12|-|TRBV5-1|once|TRBJ2-3
CASGSRANTQYF
TGCGCCAGCGGTTCGAGGGCTAATACGCAGTATTTT
>16|TRBD1|TRBV4-2|-|TRBJ2-3
CASSLSQGARTDTQYF
TGTGCCAGCAGCCTAAGCCAGGGGGCAAGGACAGATACGCAGTATTTT
>15|TRBD2|TRBV29-1|-|TRBJ2-1
CSVVERTSGANEQFF
TGCAGCGTTGTTGAGAGGACTAGCGGGGCCAATGAGCAGTTCTTC
>16|-|TRBV19|-|TRBJ1-6
CASSIILGGSNSPLHF
TGTGCCAGTAGTATTATTCTCGGGGGGAGTAATTCACCCCTCCACTTT
>16|-|TRBV13|-|TRBJ2-3
CASSEAGATSTDTQYF
TGTGCCAGCAGCGAGGCGGGGGCCACTAGCACAGATACGCAGTATTTT
>15|-|TRBV4-1|-|TRBJ2-1
CASSRRDFLNNEQFF
TGCGCCAGCAGCCGCCGGGACTTCCTAAACAATGAGCAGTTCTTC
>13|-|TRBV6-4|once|TRBJ1-6
CASRNTANSPLHF
TGTGCCAGCAGGAACACCGCAAATTCACCCCTCCACTTT
>11|-|TRBV20-1|-|TRBJ2-2
CSARGTGELFF
TGCAGTGCTAGAGGCACCGGGGAGCTGTTTTTT
>13|-|TRBV7-2|-|TRBJ2-7
CASSLGARDEQYF
TGTGCCAGCAGCTTAGGGGCCCGGGACGAGCAGTACTTC
>11|-|TRBV2|once|TRBJ2-1
CASCLGDEQFF
TGTGCCAGCTGCCTGGGGGATGAGCAGTTCTTC
>12|-|TRBV4-1|-|TRBJ2-3
CASSEGVDTQYF
TGCGCCAGCAGCGAGGGGGTAGATACGCAGTATTTT
>16|-|TRBV4-2|-|TRBJ2-7
CASSQEGKVVSYEQYF
TGTGCCAGCAGCCAAGAAGGGAAGGTTGTATCCTACGAGCAGTACTTC
>11|-|TRBV10-2|-|TRBJ2-7
CASSGGGEQYF
TGCGCCAGCAGTGGAGGGGGCGAGCAGTACTTC
>15|TRBD1|TRBV9|-|TRBJ2-7
CASSAGGLNSYEQYF
TGTGCCAGCAGCGCAGGGGGCTTGAACTCCTACGAGCAGTACTTC
>15|TRBD2|TRBV11-1|-|TRBJ2-2
CASSGLVARVGELFF
TGTGCCAGCAGCGGACTAGTGGCTCGAGTCGGGGAGCTGTTTTTT
>12|-|TRBV29-1|-|TRBJ2-2
CSVERNTGELFF
TGCAGCGTTGAAAGGAACACCGGGGAGCTGTTTTTT
>12|-|TRBV18|-|TRBJ1-1
CASSILATEAFF
TGTGCCAGCTCAATACTGGCCACTGAAGCTTTCTTT